This T cell receptor (beta chain) was obtained from a study of shared clonotypes between healthy human individuals. Assay: immunoSEQ multiplex PCR; the TCRdb copy retains only in-frame clones and omits some. The data hold 2 million to 2.5 million clones, with 85% to 95% observed a single time. Germline V gene data show CDR1 as MNHEY and CDR2 as SMNVEV (reference sequence). This CDR3 has 16 residues. V lost 2 bases, J lost 5 bases, and 7 bases stayed unmatched. Whole-study results and caveats: Rarefaction demonstrated incomplete sorted-subset sequencing despite large depth. The study drew on few donors, limiting represented genetic and exposure-history diversity.

Turning to this clone: Its antigen is not known.

CD4+ cells underwent separation, giving CD45RA+ naive and CD45RA-negative memory subsets. This chain links TRBV27 with TRBJ2-5; TRBD2 agrees at 11 bases. The sequenced sample consisted of naive CD4+ T cells from PBMCs. The sample's subset: CD45RA+ positively selected. The sequence was collected from a man between 18 and 35 years old in good health. Some clones in this sample may be carry-over from other donors' samples. CDR3 bases: TGTGCCAGCAGTTTAGGGCTAGCGGGAGGTCTGGAGACCCAGTACTTC. Residues: CASSLGLAGGLETQYF.